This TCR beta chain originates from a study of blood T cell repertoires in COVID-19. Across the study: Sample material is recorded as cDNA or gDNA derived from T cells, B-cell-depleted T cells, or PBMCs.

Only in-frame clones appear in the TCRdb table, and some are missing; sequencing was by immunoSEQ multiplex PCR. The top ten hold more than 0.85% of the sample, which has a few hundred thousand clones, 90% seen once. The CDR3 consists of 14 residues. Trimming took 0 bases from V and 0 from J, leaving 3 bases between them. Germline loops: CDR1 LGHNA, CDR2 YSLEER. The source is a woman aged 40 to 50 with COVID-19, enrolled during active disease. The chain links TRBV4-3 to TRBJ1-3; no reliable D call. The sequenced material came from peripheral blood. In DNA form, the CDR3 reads TGCGCCAGCAGCCAAGATAACTCTGGAAACACCATATATTTT. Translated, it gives CASSQDNSGNTIYF.